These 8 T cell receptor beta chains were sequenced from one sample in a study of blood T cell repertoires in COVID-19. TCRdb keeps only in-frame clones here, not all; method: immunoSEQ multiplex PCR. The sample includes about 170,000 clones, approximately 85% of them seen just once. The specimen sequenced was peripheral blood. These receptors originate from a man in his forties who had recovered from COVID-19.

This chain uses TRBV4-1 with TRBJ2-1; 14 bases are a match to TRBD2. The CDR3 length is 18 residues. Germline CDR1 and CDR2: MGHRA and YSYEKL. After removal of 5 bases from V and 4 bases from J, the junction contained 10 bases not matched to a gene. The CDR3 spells CASSVGTSGSPGYNEQFF. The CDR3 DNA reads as TGCGCCAGCAGCGTAGGGACTAGCGGGAGTCCGGGGTACAATGAGCAGTTCTTC.

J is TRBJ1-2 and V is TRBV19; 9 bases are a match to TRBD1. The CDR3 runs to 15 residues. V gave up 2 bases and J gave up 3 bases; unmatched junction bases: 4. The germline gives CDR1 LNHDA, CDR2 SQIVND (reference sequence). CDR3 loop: CASSILGTGYYGYTF. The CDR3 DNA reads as TGTGCCAGTAGTATATTAGGGACAGGGTACTATGGCTACACCTTC.

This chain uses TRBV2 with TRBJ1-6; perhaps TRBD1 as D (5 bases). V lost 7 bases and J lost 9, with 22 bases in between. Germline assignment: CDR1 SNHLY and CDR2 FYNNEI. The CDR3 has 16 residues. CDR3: CASTRETAGVRSPLHF. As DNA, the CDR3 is TGTGCCAGCACCCGAGAGACAGCGGGGGTCCGTTCACCCCTCCACTTT.

The chain's CDR3 is CASSPSGGYEQYF. For the CDR3, the DNA is TGTGCCAGCAGCCCAAGCGGAGGTTACGAGCAGTACTTC. The chain recombines TRBV7-2 with TRBJ2-7, with D possibly being TRBD2 (5 bases). The CDR3 sequence is 13 residues long. Trimming stripped 5 bases from V and 4 bases from J, with 12 bases between. The V gene's germline CDR1 is SGHTA and CDR2 FQGNSA.

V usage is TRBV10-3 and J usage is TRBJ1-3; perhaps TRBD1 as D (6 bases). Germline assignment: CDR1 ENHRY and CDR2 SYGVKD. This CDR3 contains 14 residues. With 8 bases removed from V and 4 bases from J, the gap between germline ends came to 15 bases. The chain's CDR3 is CAIPRRTEGNTIYF. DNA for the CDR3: TGTGCCATCCCCCGGCGGACAGAAGGAAACACCATATATTTT.

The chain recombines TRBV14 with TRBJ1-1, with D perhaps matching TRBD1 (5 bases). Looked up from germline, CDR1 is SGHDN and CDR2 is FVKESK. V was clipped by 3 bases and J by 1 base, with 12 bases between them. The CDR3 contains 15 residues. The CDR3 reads CASSHLDQGNTEAFF. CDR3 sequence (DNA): TGTGCCAGCAGCCACCTTGACCAGGGGAACACTGAAGCTTTCTTT.

The chain's CDR3 is CASSLGGGAGYEQYF. The CDR3, as DNA: TGTGCCAGCAGCTTAGGGGGCGGCGCAGGCTACGAGCAGTACTTC. The V gene is TRBV7-6, the J gene TRBJ2-7; the D gene is possibly TRBD1 (5 bases). The germline V and J ends were trimmed by 1 base and 3 bases, with 13 bases remaining between them. The germline V gene has CDR1 SGHVS and CDR2 FNYEAQ. This CDR3 comprises 15 residues.

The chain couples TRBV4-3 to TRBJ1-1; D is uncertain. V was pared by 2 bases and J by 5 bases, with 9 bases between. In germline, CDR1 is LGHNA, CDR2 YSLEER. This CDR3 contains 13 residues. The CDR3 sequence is CASSQTGITEAFF. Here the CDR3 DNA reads TGCGCCAGCAGCCAAACCGGGATAACTGAAGCTTTCTTT.